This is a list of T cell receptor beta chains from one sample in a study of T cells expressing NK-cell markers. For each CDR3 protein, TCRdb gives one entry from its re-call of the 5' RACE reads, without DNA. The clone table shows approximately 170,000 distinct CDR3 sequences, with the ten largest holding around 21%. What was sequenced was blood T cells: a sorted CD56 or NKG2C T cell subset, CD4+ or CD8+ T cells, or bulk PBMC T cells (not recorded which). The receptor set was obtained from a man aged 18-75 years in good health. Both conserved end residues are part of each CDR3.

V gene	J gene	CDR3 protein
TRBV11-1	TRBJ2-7	CASSLTGGMNEQYF
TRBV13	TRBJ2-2	CASSLLDGASTGELFF
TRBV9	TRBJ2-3	CASSVRSGTLGDTQYF
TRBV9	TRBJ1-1	CASSVGVVNTEAFF
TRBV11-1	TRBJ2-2	CASSLRESAGELFF
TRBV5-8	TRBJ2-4	CASSPLIFTGEEDIQYF
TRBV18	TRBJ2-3	CASSPPGLAFGTDTQYF
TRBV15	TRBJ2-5	CATSRAGFPETQYF
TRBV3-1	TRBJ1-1	CASSQDPAGAWNTEAFF
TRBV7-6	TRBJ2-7	CASSLKVPRSEQYF
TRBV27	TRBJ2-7	CASSAGGGYEQYF
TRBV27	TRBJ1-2	CASSLLGTNGLYGYTF
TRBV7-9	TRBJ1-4	CASSSEGVTNEKLFF
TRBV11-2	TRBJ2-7	CASSPAGLYLGEQYF
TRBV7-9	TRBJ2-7	CASSPNRERSHEQYF
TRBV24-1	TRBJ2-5	CATSDLQGVRETQYF
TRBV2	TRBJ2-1	CASSANSIKPAYNEQFF
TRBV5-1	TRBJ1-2	CASSTNPGQGNYGYTF
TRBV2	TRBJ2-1	CASSDRGTGYNEQFF
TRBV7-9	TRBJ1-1	CASSLMEGFTEAFF
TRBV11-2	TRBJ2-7	CASSFGASGTYEQYF
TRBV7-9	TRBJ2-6	CASTRDRVTGANVLTF
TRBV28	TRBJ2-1	CASSSSDRRYTNEQFF
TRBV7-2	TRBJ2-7	CASSFFEGGSYEQYF
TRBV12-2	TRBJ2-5	CASRLADRETQYF
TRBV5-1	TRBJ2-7	CASSFLSGQGYEQYF
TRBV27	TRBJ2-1	CASSSFSNEQFF
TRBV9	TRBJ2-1	CASSNPRGGFYHNEQFF
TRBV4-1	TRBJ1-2	CASSQAGGSNYGYTF
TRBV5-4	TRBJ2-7	CASSLGSGVEQYF
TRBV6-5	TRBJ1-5	CASSRTEDNQPQHF
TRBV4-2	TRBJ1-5	CASSQAPGQLDQPQHF
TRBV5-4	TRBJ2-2	CASSFGENTGELFF
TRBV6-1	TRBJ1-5	CASRPLGQANQPQHF
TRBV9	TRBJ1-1	CASTRGGAEAFF
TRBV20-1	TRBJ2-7	CSAIGARPSYEQYF
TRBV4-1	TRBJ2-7	CASSALAATNYEQYF
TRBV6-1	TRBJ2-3	CASSRTGLLTDTQYF
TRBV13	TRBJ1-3	CASSSAASSGNTIYF
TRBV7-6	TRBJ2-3	CASSLPSGGLGAATDTQYF
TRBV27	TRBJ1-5	CASSDRGRDQPQHF
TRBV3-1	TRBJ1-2	CASSQGGVNVGYTF
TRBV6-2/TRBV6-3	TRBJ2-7	CASSYPLAGGHEQYF
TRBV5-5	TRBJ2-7	CASSLGPPATYEQYF
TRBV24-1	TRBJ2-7	CATSTLRDSTYEQYF
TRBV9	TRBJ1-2	CASSLQGQDGYTF
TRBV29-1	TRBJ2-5	CSVEGETQETQYF